Sequencing of this T cell receptor (beta chain) was carried out in a study of molecular identifiers for immune sequencing clone quantification. Notes on the study in general: Beyond 20 RNA copies, clones held over 99% of effector molecules, compared with under 1% in naive cells.

Points on this clonotype: Its antigen remains unknown.

The CD8+CD4-CCR7+CD45RA+ phenotype defined the sorted naive CD8 T cells. For bulk TCR libraries, previously described methods and listed TCR primers were used. TCRdb reprocessed the PCR reads via MiXCR and lists one record per CDR3 protein. The table records over 600,000 distinct CDR3 sequences, 20% of them present only once. CDR3 size: 12 residues. Per germline, CDR1 MNHEY and CDR2 SVGAGI. Trimming pared 5 bases from V and 7 bases from J, leaving 11 bases between. The chain carries TRBV6-5 and TRBJ1-1; tentative D call: TRBD1 (6 bases). What was sequenced was naive CD8+ T cells from blood, with Jurkat cell RNA spiked in. Stated subset: FACS-sorted CD8+CD4-CCR7+CD45RA+ naive T cells. The TCR originated in a human donor in good health. Some libraries in this study had Jurkat cell RNA spiked in. CDR3 coding DNA: TGTGCCAGCAGTACAGGGAGTGGTGAAGCTTTCTTT. Protein: CASSTGSGEAFF.